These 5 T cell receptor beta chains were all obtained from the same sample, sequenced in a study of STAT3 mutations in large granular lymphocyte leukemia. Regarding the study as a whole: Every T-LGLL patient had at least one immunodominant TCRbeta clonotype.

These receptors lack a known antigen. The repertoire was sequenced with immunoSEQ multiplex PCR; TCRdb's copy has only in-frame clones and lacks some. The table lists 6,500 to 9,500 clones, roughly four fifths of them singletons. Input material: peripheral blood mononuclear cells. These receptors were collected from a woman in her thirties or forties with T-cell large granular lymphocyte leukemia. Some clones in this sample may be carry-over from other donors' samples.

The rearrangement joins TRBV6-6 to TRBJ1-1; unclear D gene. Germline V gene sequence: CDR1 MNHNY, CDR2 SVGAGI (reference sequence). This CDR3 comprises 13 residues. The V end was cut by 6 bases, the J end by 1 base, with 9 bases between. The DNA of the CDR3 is TGTGCCAGCAGCCTGAGTCGGAACACTGAAGCTTTCTTT. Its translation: CASSLSRNTEAFF.

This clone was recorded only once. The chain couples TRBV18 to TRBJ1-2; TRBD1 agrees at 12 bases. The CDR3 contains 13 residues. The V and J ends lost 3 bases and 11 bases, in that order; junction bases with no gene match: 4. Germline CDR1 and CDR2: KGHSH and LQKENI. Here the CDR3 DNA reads TGTGCCAGCTCACCTGGGACAGGGGGCGGTTACACCTTC. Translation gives CASSPGTGGGYTF.

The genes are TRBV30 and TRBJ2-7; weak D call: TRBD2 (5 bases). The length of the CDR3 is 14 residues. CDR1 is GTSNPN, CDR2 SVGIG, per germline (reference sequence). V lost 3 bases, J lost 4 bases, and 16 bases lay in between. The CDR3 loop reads CAWSASGGGYEQYF. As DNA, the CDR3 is TGTGCCTGGAGCGCCAGCGGCGGTGGGTACGAGCAGTACTTC.

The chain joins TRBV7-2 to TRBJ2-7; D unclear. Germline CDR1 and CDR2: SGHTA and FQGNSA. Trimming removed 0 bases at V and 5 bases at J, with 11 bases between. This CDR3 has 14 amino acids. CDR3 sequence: CASSLAGSGHEQYF. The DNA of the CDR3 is TGTGCCAGCAGCTTAGCCGGATCGGGCCACGAGCAGTACTTC. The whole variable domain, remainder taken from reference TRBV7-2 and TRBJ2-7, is GAGVSQSPSNKVTEKGKDVELRCDPISGHTALYWYRQSLGQGLEFLIYFQGNSAPDKSGLPSDRFSAERTGGSVSTLTIQRTQQEDSAVYLCASSLAGSGHEQYFGPGTRLTVT.

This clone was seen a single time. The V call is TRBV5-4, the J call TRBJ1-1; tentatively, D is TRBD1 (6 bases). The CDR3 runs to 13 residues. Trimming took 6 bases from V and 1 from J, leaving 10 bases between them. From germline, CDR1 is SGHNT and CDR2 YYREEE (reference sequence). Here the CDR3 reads CASTPRGNTEAFF. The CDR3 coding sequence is TGTGCCAGCACCCCCAGGGGGAACACTGAAGCTTTCTTT.